This T cell receptor beta chain was sequenced in a study of OX40 agonist ivuxolimab in advanced cancers. Study-wide context: Participants averaged approximately 61 years of age (range about 23 to 80) and were under 90% male. Overall study findings and caveats: Averaged across samples, CD8+ T cells carried more expanded clones than CD4+ did. In the expanded peripheral T cells, antigen specificity was never determined.

The CDR3 is 13 amino acids. Germline V CDR1 and CDR2: SGHDT, YYEEEE. J gave up 0 bases and V 9 bases, and 4 bases lay outside the gene matches. The table came from immunoSEQ multiplex PCR; TCRdb's copy has only in-frame clones and leaves some out. The profile covers over 10,000 clones, with 75% to 85% appearing a single time and approximately 45% taken by the ten largest. For this clone: Its target is unknown.

The J gene is TRBJ1-2, the V gene TRBV5-6, with 8 nucleotides matching TRBD1. The clonotype comes from an adult with an advanced solid tumor such as melanoma, head and neck, liver or kidney cancer. The sample in question was CD4+ or CD8+ T cells sorted from blood, obtained in a trial of the OX40 agonist ivuxolimab. CDR3 in amino acids: CATRQGTNYGYTF. For the CDR3, the DNA is TGTGCCACCAGACAGGGGACTAACTATGGCTACACCTTC.